The 15 T cell receptor beta chains below were found in one sample sequenced in a study of blood T cell repertoires in COVID-19. Assay: immunoSEQ multiplex PCR; the TCRdb copy retains only in-frame clones and omits some. Of 130,000 to 150,000 clones listed, about 87% are singletons. The sequenced sample consisted of peripheral blood. These receptor sequences come from a man aged 50-60 years who had recovered from COVID-19.

The chain combines TRBV6-5 with TRBJ1-2, with 7 bases aligning to TRBD1. The J segment lost 5 bases and the V segment lost 6 bases, leaving 9 bases of the junction unmatched. Germline CDR1 and CDR2: MNHEY and SVGAGI. The CDR3 is 14 amino acids. The CDR3 DNA follows: TGTGCCAGCAGGCCCAAGGGGGCCGGGTATGGCTACACCTTC. Translated, it gives CASRPKGAGYGYTF.

The chain carries TRBV7-8 and TRBJ2-3, with D perhaps TRBD2 (5 bases). V shed 8 bases and J shed 0 bases, with 15 bases lying between them. The length of the CDR3 is 15 residues. Germline CDR1 reads SGHVS; CDR2 reads FQNEAQ. The CDR3: CASVRRGSSTDTQYF. CDR3 DNA: TGTGCCAGCGTGCGACGGGGATCCAGCACAGATACGCAGTATTTT. The whole variable domain, remainder taken from reference TRBV7-8 and TRBJ2-3, is GAGVSQSPRYKVAKRGQDVALRCDPISGHVSLFWYQQALGQGPEFLTYFQNEAQLDKSGLPSDRFFAERPEGSVSTLKIQRTQQEDSAVYLCASVRRGSSTDTQYFGPGTRLTVL.

CDR3 residues: CASSQGDRNTEAFF. In DNA, the CDR3 is TGTGCCAGCAGCCAAGGGGACAGGAACACTGAAGCTTTCTTT. This chain connects TRBV3-1 (or the pseudogene TRBV3-2) to TRBJ1-1; 7 nucleotides align to TRBD1. The CDR3 contains 14 residues. Germline CDR1 and CDR2: LGHDT and YNNKEL (reference sequence). The V segment lost 1 base and the J segment 1 base; nucleotides outside the gene matches: 0.

This clone was seen a single time. This sequence joins TRBV19 and TRBJ2-4; possible D gene TRBD2, 7 bases. Germline values: CDR1 LNHDA, CDR2 SQIVND (reference sequence). Trimming stripped 1 base from V and 4 bases from J, with 11 bases between. The length of the CDR3 is 15 residues. Here the CDR3 reads CASSIVGGAKNIQYF. The DNA for the CDR3 is TGTGCCAGTAGTATAGTTGGGGGGGCAAAAAACATTCAGTACTTC.

J is TRBJ2-7 and V is TRBV6-5, with 8 bases fitting TRBD1. After removal of 4 bases from V and 0 bases from J, the junction contained 8 bases not matched to a gene. The CDR3 is 16 residues long. Germline CDR1 MNHEY, CDR2 SVGAGI. CDR3 protein: CASSSFGTGSSYEQYF. DNA for the CDR3: TGTGCCAGCAGTTCATTTGGGACAGGTTCCTCCTACGAGCAGTACTTC.

The DNA of the CDR3 is TGCGCCAGCAGCGTTCAGGAGGGCACTGAAGCTTTCTTT. Translation gives CASSVQEGTEAFF. This chain uses TRBV5-1 with TRBJ1-1; unclear D gene. The CDR3 covers 13 residues. CDR1 is SGHRS, CDR2 YFSETQ, per germline. V dropped 4 bases and J dropped 4 bases, with 11 bases sitting between them. Looking up the rest from reference TRBV5-1 and TRBJ1-1 gives the full variable domain: KAGVTQTPRYLIKTRGQQVTLSCSPISGHRSVSWYQQTPGQGLQFLFEYFSETQRNKGNFPGRFSGRQFSNSRSEMNVSTLELGDSALYLCASSVQEGTEAFFGQGTRLTVV.

The chain employs TRBV5-4 and TRBJ2-5; D perhaps matches TRBD2 (5 bases). CDR3 length equals 15 residues. Germline V gene lookup returns CDR1 SGHNT and CDR2 YYREEE (reference sequence). Trimming removed 5 bases at V and 1 base at J, with 15 bases between. This CDR3 is CASRRAPGLQETQYF. The CDR3 DNA sequence: TGTGCCAGCAGGCGGGCCCCGGGCCTCCAAGAGACCCAGTACTTC.

The chain links TRBV13 to TRBJ1-4; no definite D call. Trimming pared 1 base from V and 8 bases from J, leaving 20 bases between. The CDR3 covers 17 residues. CDR1 and CDR2 from the germline V gene are PRHDT and FYEKMQ (reference sequence). CDR3 protein: CASSLALWAGDKEKLFF. The DNA for the CDR3 is TGTGCCAGCAGCTTAGCGCTATGGGCAGGTGACAAGGAAAAACTGTTTTTT. Using reference TRBV13 and TRBJ1-4 for the parts outside the CDR3, the full variable domain is AAGVIQSPRHLIKEKRETATLKCYPIPRHDTVYWYQQGPGQDPQFLISFYEKMQSDKGSIPDRFSAQQFSDYHSELNMSSLELGDSALYFCASSLALWAGDKEKLFFGSGTQLSVL.

CDR3: CASSVEGRTNYGYTF. DNA of the CDR3: TGTGCCAGCAGTGTAGAGGGCAGGACTAACTATGGCTACACCTTC. The chain employs TRBV2 and TRBJ1-2; D uncertain. This CDR3 spans 15 amino acids. The ends were cut back, 4 bases at V and 0 bases at J, with 12 bases in the middle. Germline CDR1 reads SNHLY; CDR2 reads FYNNEI.

V usage is TRBV4-3 and J usage is TRBJ2-3; 12 bases map to TRBD2. V dropped 1 base and J dropped 3; count of bases not matched to a gene: 11. The CDR3 spans 19 residues. The germline V gene has CDR1 LGHNA and CDR2 YSLEER. The CDR3 is CASSQARLAGAGGTDTQYF. DNA of the CDR3: TGCGCCAGCAGCCAAGCCCGACTAGCGGGGGCGGGGGGGACAGATACGCAGTATTTT.

The sample holds a few counts of this clone. This rearrangement joins TRBV19 to TRBJ2-1; a possible D gene is TRBD1 (5 bases). The CDR3 is 15 residues long. Trimming took off 8 bases at V and 6 bases at J, with 20 bases between the two ends. Germline V lookup: CDR1 LNHDA, CDR2 SQIVND (reference sequence). The CDR3: CASDPKGPSGNEQFF. CDR3 in DNA: TGTGCCAGTGACCCTAAGGGGCCCTCTGGCAATGAGCAGTTCTTC.

This clone was seen a handful of times. The CDR3 DNA is TGTGCCAGCAGCCCCCAGATGCAAAACTATGGCTACACCTTC. Residues: CASSPQMQNYGYTF. The genes are TRBV11-2 and TRBJ1-2; D gene uncertain. The germline CDR1 and CDR2 sequences are SGHAT and FQNNGV. V was pared by 5 bases and J by 2 bases, with 12 bases between. The CDR3 runs 14 residues.

This clone came up once. This chain uses TRBV5-4 with TRBJ2-5; 12 bases map to TRBD1. From germline, CDR1 is SGHNT and CDR2 YYREEE (reference sequence). The CDR3 is 14 amino acids. Losses at the gene ends were 3 bases for V and 5 bases for J; bases not matched to a gene: 2. CDR3 DNA sequence: TGTGCCAGCAGCTGGGGACAGGGGGCGGAGACCCAGTACTTC. It specifies CASSWGQGAETQYF.

The chain is built from TRBV7-2 and TRBJ2-1, with 13 bases that match TRBD2. The CDR3 length is 17 residues. Trimming took 4 bases from V and 2 from J; bases not matched to a gene: 5. Germline assignment: CDR1 SGHTA and CDR2 FQGNSA. Written as DNA, the CDR3 is TGTGCCAGCAGCTCCACTAGCGGGGGGGCGGCCTACAATGAGCAGTTCTTC. Protein product: CASSSTSGGAAYNEQFF.

The rearrangement joins TRBV12-3 or TRBV12-4 to TRBJ2-7, with D unclear. The CDR3 covers 12 residues. Trimming removed 6 bases at V and 4 bases at J, with 10 bases between. DNA of the CDR3: TGTGCCAGCAGAAATTATTTGTACGAGCAGTACTTC. Amino acid sequence: CASRNYLYEQYF.